The text below deals with one T cell receptor (beta chain). As yet, its antigen is unknown. CDR3 size: 15 residues. Trimming left V 4 bases short and J 5 bases short, with 17 bases between. TCRdb ran MiXCR on the 5' RACE reads and lists one entry per CDR3 protein. The profile shows around 200,000 distinct CDR3 sequences, about a fifth of them singletons. The entry originates in a study of T-cell memory formation after mild COVID-19. Across the whole study: Clusters were largely donor specific.

Study-wide results and caveats: Clones shrinking from day 15 to 85 showed even CD4/CD8 mixes; later expanders tilted CD4+.

The chain links TRBV12-3 or TRBV12-4 to TRBJ2-5, with D perhaps matching TRBD2 (6 bases). The sequenced sample consisted of PBMCs or a T cell subset sorted from them (not recorded which). The receptor was isolated from an adult woman who had mild COVID-19 (a few samples of this study predate the infection). Cell type and time point are not known. CDR3 bases: TGTGCCAGCAGTTCTCCCGGGGACTCTAGGGAGACCCAGTACTTC. Its protein product is CASSSPGDSRETQYF.